Listed here are 5 T cell receptor beta chains from one sample, sequenced in a study of T cells in Graves' hyperthyroidism and ophthalmopathy. Amplified regions were TCR beta CDR3 sequences from RNA transcripts. During a first-round RT-PCR of the TCR CDR3, the HTBI primer set was used. A single record per CDR3 protein comes from TCRdb applying MiXCR to the multiplex PCR reads. The sample contains about 540,000 distinct CDR3 sequences, around 46% of which appear only once. Material for sequencing was peripheral blood or thyroid tissue (not recorded which). The source is a young woman with Graves' hyperthyroidism.

As concerns this clonotype: At one end the junction does not follow the germline gene, possibly because of a read error. This chain links TRBV10-3 with TRBJ1-4; D is ambiguous. This CDR3 contains 15 residues. The germline gives CDR1 ENHRY, CDR2 SYGVKD. The CDR3 DNA reads as TGTGCCAGCAGTGTACCGGGAGCGGCTAATGAAAAACTGTTTTTT. Translating gives CASSVPGAANEKLFF.

This clonotype was picked up many times. The chain combines TRBV29-1 with TRBJ2-5; D is perhaps TRBD2 (6 bases). Per the germline V gene, CDR1 is SQVTM and CDR2 is ANQGSEA. The CDR3 covers 13 residues. DNA for the CDR3: TGCAGTGCCACCCCTGCGGGATTAGAGACCCAGTACTTC. Protein product: CSATPAGLETQYF.

This clonotype turned up a few times. The chain is built from TRBV7-2 and TRBJ2-5; no clear D. V lost 2 bases and J 3 bases, leaving 10 bases between the germline ends. The CDR3 runs 14 residues. The germline CDR1 and CDR2 sequences are SGHTA and FQGNSA. In DNA, the CDR3 is TGTGCCAGCAGCTTAATTCATAGGAAAGAGACCCAGTACTTC. Amino acid sequence: CASSLIHRKETQYF.

The chain carries TRBV7-9 and TRBJ1-6; D not resolved. Between the trimmed V and J ends, which lost 5 bases and 9 bases, there was a span of 17 bases. The germline V gene has CDR1 SEHNR and CDR2 FQNEAQ (reference sequence). This CDR3 comprises 15 residues. CDR3 amino acids: CASSQVGITSSPLHF. The CDR3 DNA sequence: TGTGCCAGCAGCCAAGTGGGGATCACCTCTTCACCCCTCCACTTT.

The V and J genes are TRBV24-1 and TRBJ2-3; a possible D gene is TRBD2 (6 bases). This CDR3 is 17 amino acids long. The V end was cut by 3 bases, the J end by 0 bases, with 15 bases between. Per the germline V gene, CDR1 is KGHDR and CDR2 is SFDVKD. CDR3 DNA: TGTGCCACCAGTGATCCCCCTGGCCTAGCGAGCACAGATACGCAGTATTTT. Translated, it gives CATSDPPGLASTDTQYF.